Reported below is one T cell receptor (beta chain). This clone was detected a few times. Which antigen it targets is not known. No much larger clone is present one base from it, and per-base qualities are unavailable. This record comes from a study of blood T cell repertoires in COVID-19 (TCRdb year 2020). Regarding the complete study: Samples covering the acute and convalescent phases of COVID-19 were provided by collaborators in the United States, Italy and Spain. Deeply sampled blood TCRbeta repertoires from subjects exposed to, actively infected with, or recovered from COVID-19 were included in the dataset. A freely available public database, intended as a resource for researchers studying the immune response to SARS-CoV-2, is where the repertoires were released. A de-identified subject ID, COVID-19 status, age in years and sex were almost always included in the sample metadata. Where HLA class I and class II types were available, the types were taken from metadata supplied by the sample provider, not from assay-based typing. The samples were drawn from the first 160 participants of the ongoing ImmuneRACE study and from 1,254 subjects provided by 6 global collaborators. The prospective study material was composed of cDNA or gDNA derived from T cells, B-cell-depleted T cells, or PBMCs.

Overall study results and their limits: The quantity of clinical and demographic metadata differed by source and by participant and was supplied without curation.

Collaborating institutions collected whole blood in K2EDTA tubes following their own protocols. Collaborator samples were shipped for TCRbeta analysis as frozen whole blood, isolated PBMCs, or DNA extracted from either sample type. The immunoSEQ Assay, a bias-controlled multiplex PCR, was used to amplify TCRbeta CDR3 regions from genomic DNA. In the original analysis: The number of nucleated cells in each sample was estimated by amplification of reference gene primers within the assay. Sequence reads were collapsed and filtered to measure the absolute abundance of every unique TCRbeta CDR3 rearrangement. For each sample, productive Simpson clonality was calculated by taking the square root of Simpson's diversity index across productive rearrangements. Sourced from immuneACCESS, this table was stored by TCRdb with only in-frame sequences that have V and J called. A share of the clones is absent; for the studies checked, an unresolved V gene accounts for under half, and the remainder has no known explanation. The DNA was the basis for D and trimming; V, J and clone size are from that table. The sample table holds 88,000 or so clones, of which 85% were seen once. The top ten clonotypes cover 3.8% of the sample.

V is trimmed back by 5 bases and J by 3 bases, and the junction contains 10 bases that no gene match accounts for. The CDR3, cysteine through phenylalanine, is 15 amino acids long. CDR3 DNA is the only sequence kept; it has 45 bases, read in frame from the first base. CDR1 and CDR2, per the germline V gene, are SGHTA and FQGNSA. Recombination connected TRBV7-2 to TRBJ2-7; TRBD2 fits 7 bases in the junction. Source material: peripheral blood. The TCR originated in a man between 60 and 75 years old with acute or convalescent COVID-19. CDR3 reads: CASSPRGGGLYEQYF. The nucleotide sequence reads as follows: TGTGCCAGCAGCCCTCGGGGCGGGGGTCTCTACGAGCAGTACTTC.